These 14 T cell receptor beta chains were sequenced from one sample in a study of shared clonotypes between healthy human individuals. Clones were read by immunoSEQ multiplex PCR, and TCRdb kept only the in-frame ones, dropping some. The repertoire holds about 1.5 million clones, with 95% to 99% as singletons. Source material: naive CD4+ T cells sorted from blood. Subset meaning: CD45RA+ positively selected. These receptors originate from a man younger than 40 in good health.

The genes are TRBV6-5 and TRBJ2-1; 8 bases map to TRBD1. Unmatched junction bases numbered 5, after V lost 6 bases and J lost 4 bases. The CDR3 contains 14 residues. The germline V gene encodes CDR1 MNHEY and CDR2 SVGAGI. The CDR3 nucleotides are TGTGCCAGCAGCAAGACAGGGGTGTACAATGAGCAGTTCTTC. Translation: CASSKTGVYNEQFF.

The chain links TRBV5-5 to TRBJ1-5; possibly TRBD1 for D (6 bases). V lost 4 bases and J lost 4, with 21 bases in between. Germline CDR1 reads SGHKS; CDR2 reads YYEKEE (reference sequence). The CDR3 length is 17 residues. CDR3 amino acids: CASSESGERVGNQPQHF. Here the CDR3 DNA reads TGTGCCAGCAGCGAATCAGGGGAGCGTGTCGGGAATCAGCCCCAGCATTTT.

The chain recombines TRBV29-1 with TRBJ2-5, with D maybe TRBD2 (5 bases). V was shortened by 3 bases and J by 5 bases, with 10 bases between the two germline ends. This CDR3 spans 12 amino acids. Per the germline V gene, CDR1 is SQVTM and CDR2 is ANQGSEA. CDR3 nucleotides: TGCAGCGTTGATCGGGGTGTGGAGACCCAGTACTTC. It is translated as CSVDRGVETQYF.

The chain employs TRBV6-1 and TRBJ1-5; possible D gene TRBD1, 6 bases. Trimming took 3 bases from V and 2 from J, leaving 8 bases between them. The length of the CDR3 is 14 residues. Germline CDR1 and CDR2: MNHNS and SASEGT. The CDR3 DNA reads TGTGCCAGCAGTGACCGACAGGGCAATCAGCCCCAGCATTTT. Translating it yields CASSDRQGNQPQHF.

The chain combines TRBV6-1 with TRBJ2-1; maybe TRBD2 (6 bases). The V end was cut by 7 bases, the J end by 7 bases, with 8 bases between. The CDR3 consists of 11 residues. Looked up from germline, CDR1 is MNHNS and CDR2 is SASEGT. The CDR3 sequence is CASTGLNEQFF. The CDR3 region has the DNA TGTGCCAGCACCGGACTAAATGAGCAGTTCTTC.

The chain employs TRBV5-4 and TRBJ2-3, with D maybe TRBD2 (5 bases). Germline loops: CDR1 SGHNT, CDR2 YYREEE (reference sequence). V lost 1 base, J lost 3 bases, and 12 bases lay in between. This CDR3 contains 15 residues. CDR3 bases: TGTGCCAGCAGCTTGTGGGAGTCTGAAACAGATACGCAGTATTTT. It yields the protein CASSLWESETDTQYF.

DNA for the CDR3: TGTGCCAGCAGCTACGGCACAGGTGTACAGGCTGGGTATGGCTACACCTTC. Protein sequence: CASSYGTGVQAGYGYTF. The V gene is TRBV7-2, the J gene TRBJ1-2; D is perhaps TRBD1 (5 bases). Germline V gene lookup returns CDR1 SGHTA and CDR2 FQGNSA. The CDR3 has 17 residues. The germline V and J ends were trimmed by 4 bases and 5 bases, with 23 bases remaining between them.

The gene calls are TRBV4-1 and TRBJ2-1; 12 nucleotides agree with TRBD1. CDR1 MGHRA and CDR2 YSYEKL come from the germline V gene. The V segment lost 3 bases and the J segment 2 bases; nucleotides outside the gene matches: 11. This CDR3 contains 19 residues. The CDR3 spells CASSQPGQGAAWAYNEQFF. Written as DNA, the CDR3 is TGCGCCAGCAGCCAGCCGGGACAGGGGGCCGCGTGGGCCTACAATGAGCAGTTCTTC.

The genes are TRBV7-8 and TRBJ1-2; no clear D gene. Trimming cost V 5 bases and J 3 bases, with 13 bases left between them. The CDR3 contains 14 residues. The V gene's germline CDR1 is SGHVS and CDR2 FQNEAQ. The CDR3 loop is CASSGPITDYGYTF. The CDR3 bases are TGTGCCAGCAGCGGGCCCATTACAGACTATGGCTACACCTTC.

The chain combines TRBV7-2 with TRBJ2-1; no firm D call. From germline, CDR1 is SGHTA and CDR2 FQGNSA. The CDR3 totals 11 residues. V shed 5 bases and J shed 6 bases, with 5 bases lying between them. CDR3 sequence reads: CASSKFNEQFF. DNA for the CDR3: TGTGCCAGCAGCAAATTCAATGAGCAGTTCTTC.

J is TRBJ2-1 and V is TRBV9; 12 bases line up with TRBD2. The germline V gene has CDR1 SGDLS and CDR2 YYNGEE. The V gene end was trimmed by 4 bases and the J gene end by 6 bases; junction bases not matched to a gene: 5. This CDR3 is 15 amino acids long. This CDR3 reads CASSSGLAGRNEQFF. The CDR3 DNA reads as TGTGCCAGCAGCTCCGGACTAGCGGGACGCAATGAGCAGTTCTTC. Supplemented by reference TRBV9 and TRBJ2-1, the full variable domain reads DSGVTQTPKHLITATGQRVTLRCSPRSGDLSVYWYQQSLDQGLQFLIQYYNGEERAKGNILERFSAQQFPDLHSELNLSSLELGDSALYFCASSSGLAGRNEQFFGPGTRLTVL.

The genes are TRBV5-1 and TRBJ2-5, with D tentatively TRBD1 or TRBD2 (5 bases each). The germline gives CDR1 SGHRS, CDR2 YFSETQ. The CDR3 loop spans 15 amino acids. Trimming shortened V by 4 bases and J by 2 bases, and 15 bases separated the two germline ends. CDR3 sequence (DNA): TGCGCCAGCAGCCTGAATGGGGACCAGCAAGAGACCCAGTACTTC. This gives the protein CASSLNGDQQETQYF.

The chain links TRBV9 to TRBJ2-1, with 8 positions matching TRBD2. Germline V CDR1 and CDR2: SGDLS, YYNGEE. CDR3 length: 14 amino acids. V lost 7 bases and J lost 3; bases outside the gene matches: 6. This CDR3 is CASARSGNYNEQFF. In nucleotides, the CDR3 is TGTGCCAGCGCGCGTAGCGGGAACTACAATGAGCAGTTCTTC.

About this clone: Other nucleotide sequences in the sample specify the same CDR3. The V and J genes are TRBV29-1 and TRBJ2-5, with 9 bases matching TRBD2. Germline V gene data show CDR1 as SQVTM and CDR2 as ANQGSEA. The CDR3 runs 12 residues. V lost 6 bases, J lost 3 bases, and 2 bases stayed unmatched. The CDR3 region is CSVLAGEETQYF. CDR3 DNA sequence: TGCAGCGTATTAGCGGGAGAAGAGACCCAGTACTTC.